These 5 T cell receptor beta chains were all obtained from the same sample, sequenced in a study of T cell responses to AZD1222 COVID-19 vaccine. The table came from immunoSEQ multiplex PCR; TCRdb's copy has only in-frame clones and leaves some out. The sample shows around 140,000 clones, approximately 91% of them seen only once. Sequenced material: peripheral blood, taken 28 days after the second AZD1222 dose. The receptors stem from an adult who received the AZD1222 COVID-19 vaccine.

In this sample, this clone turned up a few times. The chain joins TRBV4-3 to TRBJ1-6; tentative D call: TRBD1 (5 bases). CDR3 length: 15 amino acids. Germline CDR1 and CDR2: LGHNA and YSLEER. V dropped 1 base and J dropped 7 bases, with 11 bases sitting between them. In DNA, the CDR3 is TGCGCCAGCAGCCAAGGAGAATCAGGGAATTCACCCCTCCACTTT. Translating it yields CASSQGESGNSPLHF.

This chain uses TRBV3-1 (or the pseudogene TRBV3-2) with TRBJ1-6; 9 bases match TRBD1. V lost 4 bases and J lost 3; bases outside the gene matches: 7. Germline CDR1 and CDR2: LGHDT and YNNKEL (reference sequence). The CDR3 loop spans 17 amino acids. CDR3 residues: CASSPSGTGLYNSPLHF. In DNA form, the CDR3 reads TGTGCCAGCAGCCCATCCGGGACAGGGCTCTATAATTCACCCCTCCACTTT.

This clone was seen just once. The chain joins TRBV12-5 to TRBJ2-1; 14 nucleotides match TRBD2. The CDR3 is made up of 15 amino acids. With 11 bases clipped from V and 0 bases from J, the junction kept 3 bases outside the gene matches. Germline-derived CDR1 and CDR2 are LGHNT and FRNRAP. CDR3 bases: TGTGCTGGACTAGCGGGGGGAAGCTCCTACAATGAGCAGTTCTTC. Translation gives CAGLAGGSSYNEQFF.

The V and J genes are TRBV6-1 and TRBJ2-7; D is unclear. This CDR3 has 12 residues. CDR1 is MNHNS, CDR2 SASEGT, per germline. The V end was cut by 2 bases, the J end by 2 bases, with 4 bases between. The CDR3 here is CASSELTYEQYV. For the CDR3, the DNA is TGTGCCAGCAGTGAACTGACCTACGAGCAGTACGTC.

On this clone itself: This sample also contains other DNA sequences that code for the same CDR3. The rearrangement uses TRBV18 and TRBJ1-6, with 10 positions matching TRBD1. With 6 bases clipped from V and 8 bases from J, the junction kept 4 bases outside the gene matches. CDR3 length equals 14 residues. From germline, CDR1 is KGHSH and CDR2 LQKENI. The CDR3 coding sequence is TGTGCCAGCTCGCCCGGGACAGGGGATTCACCCCTCCACTTT. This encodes CASSPGTGDSPLHF.